This T cell receptor beta chain was captured by sequencing in a study of T-cell reconstitution after alpha-beta-depleted transplantation in children. J lost 4 bases, V lost 2 bases, and 12 bases had no gene match. The germline CDR1 and CDR2 sequences are SGHRS and YFSETQ. The CDR3 is made up of 18 amino acids. Preparation of the TCRbeta library was carried out with unique molecular identifiers. TCRdb fed the PCR reads into MiXCR, producing one record per CDR3 protein. The repertoire has about 610,000 distinct CDR3 sequences, over 9.5% of them found once; the top ten carry about 4%. The chain carries TRBV5-1 and TRBJ2-1, with 10 bases identical to TRBD2. The clonotype originates from a human donor who donated a stem cell graft to a child with acute myeloid leukemia. Specimen: PBMCs from the stem cell graft donor, collected from the stem cell graft. The CDR3 reads CASSFALTPGLAYNEQFF. CDR3 DNA sequence: TGCGCCAGCAGCTTCGCCTTAACCCCGGGACTAGCGTACAATGAGCAGTTCTTC.